Below, 24 T cell receptor beta chains from the same sample are listed, as sequenced in a study of cytomegalovirus exposure and HLA in healthy donors. The PCR made use of 60 Vbeta and 13 Jbeta primers. Clones were sequenced by immunoSEQ multiplex PCR, and TCRdb holds only the in-frame ones, with some missing. The sample holds some 100,000 clones; 81% are singletons and the top ten take roughly 1.3%. Sequencing was done on a sample of PBMCs. The receptor set was obtained from a girl between 2 and 10 years old in good health and CMV-seropositive.

This chain joins TRBV30 and TRBJ2-4; D is perhaps TRBD1 (6 bases). This CDR3 region has 15 residues. Germline assignment: CDR1 GTSNPN and CDR2 SVGIG (reference sequence). Trimming shortened V by 1 base and J by 4 bases, and 14 bases separated the two germline ends. CDR3 residues: CAWSDADSRKNIQYF. The CDR3 region has the DNA TGTGCCTGGAGTGATGCGGACAGCAGAAAAAACATTCAGTACTTC.

V gene TRBV15 combines with J gene TRBJ2-7; 7 bases fit TRBD1. From germline, CDR1 is LNHNV and CDR2 YYDKDF (reference sequence). This CDR3 contains 17 residues. V lost 4 bases, J lost 1 base, and 13 bases stayed unmatched. The CDR3 DNA sequence: TGTGCCACCAGCATATTACTATACAGGGGTGCGTCCTACGAGCAGTACTTC. It codes for CATSILLYRGASYEQYF.

The J gene is TRBJ2-5, the V gene TRBV4-3; TRBD1 might be the D (6 bases). The J call is doubtful: the DNA matches TRBJ2-7 better. The CDR3 runs to 14 residues. Germline V gives CDR1 LGHNA, CDR2 YSLEER. The CDR3 DNA follows: TGCGCCAGCAGCCAAGATTGGGGGCAGGGCGAGCAGTACTTC. Amino acid sequence: CASSQDWGQGEQYF.

The rearrangement joins TRBV30 to TRBJ2-2, with 8 bases matching TRBD2. Germline V gives CDR1 GTSNPN, CDR2 SVGIG (reference sequence). J gave up 0 bases and V 0 bases, and 3 bases lay outside the gene matches. The CDR3 extends over 16 amino acids. The CDR3 sequence is CAWSVLGLANTGELFF. The CDR3 DNA reads TGTGCCTGGAGTGTACTGGGACTAGCGAACACCGGGGAGCTGTTTTTT.

This chain joins TRBV5-1 and TRBJ2-3, with 8 positions matching TRBD1. V lost 5 bases, J lost 1 base, and 9 bases stayed unmatched. The CDR3 runs to 16 residues. The V gene's germline CDR1 is SGHRS and CDR2 YFSETQ. CDR3 amino acids: CASRLRGQGGTDTQYF. The DNA of the CDR3 is TGCGCCAGCAGACTCCGAGGACAGGGTGGCACAGATACGCAGTATTTT.

The V gene is TRBV6-1, the J gene TRBJ2-7; TRBD1 might be the D (5 bases). Trimming cost V 7 bases and J 5 bases, with 18 bases left between them. CDR1 MNHNS and CDR2 SASEGT come from the germline V gene. The CDR3 runs 14 residues. The CDR3 region has the DNA TGTGCCAGCATTCTTAACCAGGGTATCGACGAGCAGTACTTC. The encoded protein is CASILNQGIDEQYF.

CDR3 sequence: CASSGTASYEQYF. The DNA for the CDR3 is TGCGCCAGCTCTGGGACAGCCTCCTACGAGCAGTACTTC. The J gene is TRBJ2-7, the V gene TRBV5-1; 7 positions match TRBD1. The CDR3 is 13 residues long. From germline, CDR1 is SGHRS and CDR2 YFSETQ. V lost 7 bases to trimming and J lost 0 bases; unmatched junction nucleotides: 4.

The rearrangement links TRBV6-6 to TRBJ2-1; 8 bases are shared with TRBD2. The germline gives CDR1 MNHNY, CDR2 SVGAGI (reference sequence). The CDR3 runs 14 residues. After removal of 2 bases from V and 6 bases from J, the junction contained 3 bases not matched to a gene. The CDR3 DNA sequence: TGTGCCAGCAGTTACGGGACTAGTACCAATGAGCAGTTCTTC. Its protein is CASSYGTSTNEQFF.

The chain carries TRBV29-1 and TRBJ2-7; TRBD1 matches at 9 bases. Losses at the gene ends were 6 bases for V and 5 bases for J; bases not matched to a gene: 8. The CDR3 has 13 residues. Germline-derived CDR1 and CDR2 are SQVTM and ANQGSEA. CDR3 in amino acids: CSVRGTGYDEQYF. CDR3 bases: TGCAGCGTGAGGGGGACAGGGTACGACGAGCAGTACTTC.

The genes are TRBV6-6 and TRBJ2-5; possible D gene TRBD1, 5 bases. CDR3 length equals 15 residues. Deletions cut 5 bases from V and 0 bases from J, with 13 bases between. Germline values: CDR1 MNHNY, CDR2 SVGAGI (reference sequence). CDR3: CASSTRQLYQETQYF. DNA of the CDR3: TGTGCCAGCAGTACCCGACAGCTTTACCAAGAGACCCAGTACTTC.

The chain links TRBV5-1 to TRBJ2-7; 7 bases are shared with TRBD1. From germline, CDR1 is SGHRS and CDR2 YFSETQ. The CDR3 consists of 14 residues. Trimming cost V 4 bases and J 7 bases; bases outside gene matches: 11. CDR3 amino acids: CASSPGQAHGEQYF. DNA of the CDR3: TGCGCCAGCAGCCCAGGACAGGCCCATGGGGAGCAGTACTTC.

This clone turned up a few times. This chain uses TRBV6-1 with TRBJ1-1, with a possible D match to TRBD1 (6 bases). V gave up 1 base and J gave up 0 bases, with 9 bases separating them. Germline V lookup: CDR1 MNHNS, CDR2 SASEGT. CDR3 length equals 15 residues. CDR3 sequence reads: CASSEGGPMNTEAFF. DNA for the CDR3: TGTGCCAGCAGTGAAGGGGGGCCCATGAACACTGAAGCTTTCTTT.

The V call is TRBV14, the J call TRBJ2-1, with 12 bases that match TRBD2. The CDR3 is made up of 17 amino acids. The junction had 12 bases not matched to a gene; V was cut back by 4 bases and J by 8 bases. Germline V gene sequence: CDR1 SGHDN, CDR2 FVKESK. CDR3 sequence (DNA): TGTGCCAGCAGCCGCCCAATTCTAGCGGGAGGGCCCGATGAGCAGTTCTTC. As protein: CASSRPILAGGPDEQFF.

This chain connects TRBV4-1 to TRBJ2-7; 11 nucleotides align to TRBD2. Matching the DNA end better, TRBJ2-5 makes the J call doubtful. Germline lookup yields CDR1 MGHRA and CDR2 YSYEKL. This CDR3 has 17 residues. The CDR3 here is CASSQANILAGAETQYF. The CDR3 DNA is TGCGCCAGCAGCCAAGCAAACATACTAGCGGGAGCTGAGACCCAGTACTTC.

Comment on this clone: This same CDR3 is encoded by further DNA sequences in the sample. J is TRBJ1-2 and V is TRBV6-5; a possible D gene is TRBD1 (5 bases). From germline, CDR1 is MNHEY and CDR2 SVGAGI. The CDR3 contains 14 residues. V was cut by 0 bases and J by 4 bases, with 9 bases left in between. CDR3 in DNA: TGTGCCAGCAGTTACTCCCAGGGCGGCTATGGCTACACCTTC. This translates into CASSYSQGGYGYTF.

The chain couples TRBV11-3 to TRBJ2-5; D remains unclear. The V gene lost 5 bases and the J gene lost 4 bases, with 11 bases spanning the gap. CDR1 and CDR2 from the germline V gene are SGHNT and YENEEA. This CDR3 region has 13 residues. The CDR3 spells CASSRGVGETQYF. Written as DNA, the CDR3 is TGTGCCAGCAGCCGAGGAGTAGGAGAGACCCAGTACTTC.

In its sample, this clone was seen a few times. The CDR3, as DNA: TGTGCCAGCAGCCCCGTTGGAGCCTGGGAGACCCAGTACTTC. It codes for CASSPVGAWETQYF. This chain uses TRBV6-5 with TRBJ2-5; no definite D call. Trimming left V 6 bases short and J 5 bases short, with 16 bases between. This CDR3 is built from 14 residues. Per the germline V gene, CDR1 is MNHEY and CDR2 is SVGAGI.

This chain links TRBV5-1 with TRBJ2-1; tentative D call: TRBD2 (6 bases). Germline CDR1 SGHRS, CDR2 YFSETQ. Trimming took 1 base from V and 1 from J, leaving 9 bases between them. The CDR3 spans 15 residues. CDR3 nucleotides: TGCGCCAGCAGCTTGACGGGGGAATCCTACAATGAGCAGTTCTTC. This translates into CASSLTGESYNEQFF.

This clone was found a few times. The chain links TRBV5-1 to TRBJ2-1; 9 bases line up with TRBD2. This CDR3 is 15 amino acids long. Losses at the gene ends were 2 bases for V and 7 bases for J; bases not matched to a gene: 7. CDR1 is SGHRS, CDR2 YFSETQ, per germline. CDR3 nucleotides: TGCGCCAGCAGCTTCCTAGCGGGGAGGTTTAATGAGCAGTTCTTC. This encodes CASSFLAGRFNEQFF.

The chain couples TRBV5-1 to TRBJ1-1, with TRBD1 matching over 8 bases. Looked up from germline, CDR1 is SGHRS and CDR2 is YFSETQ. Germline trimming cut 4 bases from V and 10 bases from J; bases unmatched to any gene: 9. The CDR3 runs 13 residues. Written as DNA, the CDR3 is TGCGCCAGCAGCCCTGGACAGGGAGAAAGAGCTTTCTTT. Translation: CASSPGQGERAFF. The whole variable domain, filled in from reference TRBV5-1 and TRBJ1-1, reads KAGVTQTPRYLIKTRGQQVTLSCSPISGHRSVSWYQQTPGQGLQFLFEYFSETQRNKGNFPGRFSGRQFSNSRSEMNVSTLELGDSALYLCASSPGQGERAFFGQGTRLTVV.

The CDR3 reads CASSIAVAQPQHF. The CDR3 coding sequence is TGTGCCAGTAGTATAGCGGTCGCTCAGCCCCAGCATTTT. This chain uses TRBV19 with TRBJ1-5, with D unresolved. This CDR3 has 13 amino acids. Trimming removed 1 base from V and 6 bases from J, with 7 bases in between. Germline CDR1 is LNHDA and CDR2 is SQIVND (reference sequence).

V and J are TRBV27 and TRBJ2-3; 12 bases line up with TRBD2. The germline CDR1 and CDR2 sequences are MNHEY and SMNVEV (reference sequence). The CDR3 runs 17 residues. J gave up 0 bases and V 5 bases, and 6 bases lay outside the gene matches. DNA of the CDR3: TGTGCCAGCAGTATTCGGACTAGCGGGACTAGCACAGATACGCAGTATTTT. It yields the protein CASSIRTSGTSTDTQYF.

Here the CDR3 reads CASSPPTGGYGYTF. In DNA form, the CDR3 reads TGTGCCAGCAGTCCCCCTACAGGGGGCTATGGCTACACCTTC. The genes are TRBV28 and TRBJ1-2, with 8 bases matching TRBD1. This CDR3 region has 14 residues. Germline-derived CDR1 and CDR2 are MDHEN and SYDVKM. Trimming cost V 5 bases and J 4 bases; bases outside gene matches: 6.

The V and J genes are TRBV4-2 and TRBJ2-1, with D unclear. This CDR3 is built from 12 residues. The germline CDR1 and CDR2 sequences are LGHNA and YNFKEQ. Trimming cost V 5 bases and J 4 bases, with 6 bases left between them. The CDR3 sequence: CASSSIYNEQFF. The CDR3 nucleotides are TGTGCCAGCAGCTCAATTTACAATGAGCAGTTCTTC.